One T cell receptor (beta chain) is described in this entry. The treatment denotes: preoperative locoregional IRX-2 cytokine immunotherapy. This phase Ib study tested locoregional IRX-2 cytokine immunotherapy given before surgery. The data were obtained in a study of preoperative IRX-2 immunotherapy in early breast cancer. V lost 2 bases and J lost 6, with 19 bases in between. The germline gives CDR1 GTSNPN, CDR2 SVGIG (reference sequence). The CDR3 covers 15 residues. Generated by immunoSEQ multiplex PCR, the TCRdb table keeps only in-frame clones and is missing some. The table has tens of thousands of clones, roughly 90% seen once.

The source is a human donor with breast cancer. V is TRBV30 and J is TRBJ1-1; tentative D call: TRBD1 (6 bases). The sample here was tumor tissue, taken after IRX-2 immunotherapy. The CDR3 DNA sequence: TGTGCCTGGAGTCCTTTTGCAGGGGACTGGTCTGAAGCTTTCTTT. It codes for CAWSPFAGDWSEAFF.